The present T cell receptor (beta chain) was sequenced within a study of human T cells and chemical hapten exposure. Stated time point: pre-sensitization, week 0. Treatment noted: therapeutic diphenylcyclopropenone sensitization with weekly scalp DPC. Unique molecular identifiers were affixed to discrete cDNA molecules within the library. TCRdb re-called the RACE reads through MiXCR, storing one row per CDR3 protein. Of under 400,000 distinct CDR3 sequences in the sample, roughly 5.3% were seen once. This clonotype was detected once. Sequencing used whole blood, obtained in connection with sensitization to the hapten diphenylcyclopropenone (DPC). The clonotype comes from a woman aged 50 to 65 with alopecia areata. Some clones in this sample may be carry-over from other donors' samples.

The CDR3 coding sequence is TGTGCCAGCAGCCGAACCCCCCCAGGGTTGAACACTGAAGCTTTCTTT. It specifies CASSRTPPGLNTEAFF. This chain joins TRBV3-1 and TRBJ1-1, with a weak D call TRBD1 (5 bases). The CDR3 runs to 16 residues. The germline gives CDR1 LGHDT, CDR2 YNNKEL (reference sequence). With 4 bases removed from V and 0 bases from J, the gap between germline ends came to 15 bases.